This T cell receptor (beta chain) was documented in a study of identifying expanded T cells in peripheral blood. Findings and caveats of the study: Clone count variance between approximately two-week samples rose with total template count. Technical replicates showed about 1.1 changed clones; around two weeks roughly 15; four weeks 19.

Turning to this clone: Its specificity is unknown.

No infections or other immune events were documented during collection. TCRdb's table, derived via immunoSEQ multiplex PCR, lists solely in-frame clones and lacks some. Altogether 100,000 or so clones are present, approximately 89% being singletons, with the ten largest covering 13% to 15%. Germline-derived CDR1 and CDR2 are MDHEN and SYDVKM. This CDR3 is built from 12 residues. V lost 3 bases, J lost 8 bases, and 10 bases lay in between. The chain links TRBV28 to TRBJ1-1; D remains ambiguous. The TCR was taken from a person aged 18 to 75 in good health. The sequencing input was blood. CDR3 DNA: TGTGCCAGCAGTTTTGGCCGAGAGGAAGCTTTCTTT. Translation: CASSFGREEAFF.